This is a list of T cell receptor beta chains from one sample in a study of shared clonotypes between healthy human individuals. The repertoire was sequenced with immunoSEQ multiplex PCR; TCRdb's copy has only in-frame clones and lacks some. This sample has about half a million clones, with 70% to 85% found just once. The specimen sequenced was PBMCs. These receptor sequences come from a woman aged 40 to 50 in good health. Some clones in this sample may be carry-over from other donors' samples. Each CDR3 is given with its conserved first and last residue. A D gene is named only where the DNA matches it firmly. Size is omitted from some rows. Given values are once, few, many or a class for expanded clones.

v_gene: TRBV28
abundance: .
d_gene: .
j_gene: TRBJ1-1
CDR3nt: TGTGCCAGCAGTTTCTCCAGGGCGAACACTGAAGCTTTCTTT
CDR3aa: CASSFSRANTEAFF

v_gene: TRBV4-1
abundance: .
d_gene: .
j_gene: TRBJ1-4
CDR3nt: TGCGCCAGCAGCCAAGATGGGAGGCGGTCCTTCGATGAAAAACTGTTTTTT
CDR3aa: CASSQDGRRSFDEKLFF

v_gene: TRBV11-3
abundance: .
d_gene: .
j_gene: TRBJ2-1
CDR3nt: TGTGCCAGCAGCTTACGGGTGTCGAGTGAGCAGTTCTTC
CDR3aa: CASSLRVSSEQFF

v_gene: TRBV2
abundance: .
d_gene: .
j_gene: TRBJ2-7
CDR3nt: TGTGCCAGCAGGTTCAGGGCTTACGAGCAGTACTTC
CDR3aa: CASRFRAYEQYF

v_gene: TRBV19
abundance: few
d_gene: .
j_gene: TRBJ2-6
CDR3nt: TGTGCCAGTAAAGCCCCGGGAGGGGCCAACGTCCTGACTTTC
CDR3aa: CASKAPGGANVLTF

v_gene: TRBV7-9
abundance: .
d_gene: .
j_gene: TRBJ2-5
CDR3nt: TGTGCCAGCAGCCTCAGATGGGAGACCCAGTACTTC
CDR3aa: CASSLRWETQYF

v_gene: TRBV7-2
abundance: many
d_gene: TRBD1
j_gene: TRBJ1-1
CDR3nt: TGTGCCAGCAGCCGATACAGGGGAGACACTGAAGCTTTCTTT
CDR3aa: CASSRYRGDTEAFF

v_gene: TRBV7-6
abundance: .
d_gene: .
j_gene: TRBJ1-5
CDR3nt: TGTGCCAGCAGCCAGGGATGGGATCAGCCCCAGCATTTT
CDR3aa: CASSQGWDQPQHF

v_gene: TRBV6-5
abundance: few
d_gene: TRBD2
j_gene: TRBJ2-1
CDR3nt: TGTGCCTCCAGTAGCGGGAGCCCTTTCAATGAGCAGTTCTTC
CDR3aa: CASSSGSPFNEQFF

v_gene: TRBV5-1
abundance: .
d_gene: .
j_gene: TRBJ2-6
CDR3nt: TGCGCCAGCAGCTTGACAGGTAGCTCTGGGGCCAACGTCCTGACTTTC
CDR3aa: CASSLTGSSGANVLTF

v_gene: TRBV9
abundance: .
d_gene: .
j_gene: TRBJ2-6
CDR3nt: TGTGCCAGCAGCCCCCAGGGCTCTGGGGCCAACGTCCTGACTTTC
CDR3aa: CASSPQGSGANVLTF

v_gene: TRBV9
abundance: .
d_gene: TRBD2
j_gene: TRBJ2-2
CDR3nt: TGTGCCAGCAGCGTAGTGGCGGGAGGGCCCGGGAACACCGGGGAGCTGTTTTTT
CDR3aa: CASSVVAGGPGNTGELFF

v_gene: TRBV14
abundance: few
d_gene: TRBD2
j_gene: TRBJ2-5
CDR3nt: TGTGCCAGCAGCCAAGCACGACTAGCGGAAGAGACCCAGTACTTC
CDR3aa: CASSQARLAEETQYF

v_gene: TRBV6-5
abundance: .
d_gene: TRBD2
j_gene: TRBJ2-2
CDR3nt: TGTGCCAGCAAGGTCGGGGGGGGCGGGGAGCTGTTTTTT
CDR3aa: CASKVGGGGELFF

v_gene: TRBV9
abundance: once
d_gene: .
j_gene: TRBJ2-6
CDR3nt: TGTGCCAGCAGTGAGCCCTCTGGGGCCAACGTCCTGACTTTC
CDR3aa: CASSEPSGANVLTF

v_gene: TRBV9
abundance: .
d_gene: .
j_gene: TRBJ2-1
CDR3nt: TGTGCCAGCAGCGTAGTGGGAGATGGCTACAATGAGCAGTTCTTC
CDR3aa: CASSVVGDGYNEQFF

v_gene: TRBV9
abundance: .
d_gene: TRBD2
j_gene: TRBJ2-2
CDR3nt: TGTGCCAGCAGTGGACTAGCGGGAGCTCACACCGGGGAGCTGTTTTTT
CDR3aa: CASSGLAGAHTGELFF

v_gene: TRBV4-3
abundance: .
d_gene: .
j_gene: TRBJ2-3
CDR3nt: TGCGCCAGCAGCCAAGGTTTACTACCCACAGATACGCAGTATTTT
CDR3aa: CASSQGLLPTDTQYF

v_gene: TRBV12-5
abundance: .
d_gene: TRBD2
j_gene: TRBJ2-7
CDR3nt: TGTGCTAGTGGTTGGAACCCGGGACTAGCTCACTTCGAGCAGTACTTC
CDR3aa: CASGWNPGLAHFEQYF

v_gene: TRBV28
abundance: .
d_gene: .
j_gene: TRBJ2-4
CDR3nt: TGTGCCAGCAGTACCCTAGCGAACATTCAGTACTTC
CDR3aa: CASSTLANIQYF

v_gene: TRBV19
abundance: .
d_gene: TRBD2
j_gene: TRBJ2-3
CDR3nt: TGTGCCAGTAGTACCCTCGTAGCGGGAGGGCCAGATACGCAGTATTTT
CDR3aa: CASSTLVAGGPDTQYF

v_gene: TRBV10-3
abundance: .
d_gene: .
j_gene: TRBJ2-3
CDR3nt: TGTGCCATCAGTGAGTCCCCGAACCCTAGCACAGATACGCAGTATTTT
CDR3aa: CAISESPNPSTDTQYF

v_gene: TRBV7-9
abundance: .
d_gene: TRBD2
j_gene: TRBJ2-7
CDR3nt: TGTGCCAGCAGCCCCGCTCCGGGACTAGCGGGATCAGGGGGGCAGTACTTC
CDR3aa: CASSPAPGLAGSGGQYF

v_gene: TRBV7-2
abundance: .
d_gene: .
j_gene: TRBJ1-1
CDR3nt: TGTGCCAGCAGCTCCCGCCCCGCCTGGAGTGGTGAAGCTTTCTTT
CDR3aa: CASSSRPAWSGEAFF

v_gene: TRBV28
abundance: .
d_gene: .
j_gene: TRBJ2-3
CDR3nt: TGTGCCAGCAGTTCCCGGGGGTTTGCCCAGAGCACAGATACGCAGTATTTT
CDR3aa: CASSSRGFAQSTDTQYF

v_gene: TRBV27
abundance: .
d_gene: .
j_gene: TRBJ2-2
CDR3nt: TGTGCCAGCAGGACCCTCATCGGAGGGACCACCGGGGAGCTGTTTTTT
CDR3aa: CASRTLIGGTTGELFF

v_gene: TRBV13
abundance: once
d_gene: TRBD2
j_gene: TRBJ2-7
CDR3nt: TGTGCCAGCAGCTTAGGGACTAGCGGATCCCTTAGTGCCTTC
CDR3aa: CASSLGTSGSLSAF

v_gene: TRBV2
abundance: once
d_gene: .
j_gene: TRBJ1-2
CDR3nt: TGTGCCAGCAGTGAACAGACAGCGAACTATGGCTACACCTTC
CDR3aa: CASSEQTANYGYTF

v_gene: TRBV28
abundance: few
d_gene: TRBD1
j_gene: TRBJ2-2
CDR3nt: TGTGCCAGCAGTTTAAATTGGGGACAGGGGGGCACCGGGGAGCTGTTTTTT
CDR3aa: CASSLNWGQGGTGELFF

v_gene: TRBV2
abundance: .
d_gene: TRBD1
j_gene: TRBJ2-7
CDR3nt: TGTGCCAGCAACTCAGGGGGAGCCTACGAGCAGTACTTC
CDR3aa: CASNSGGAYEQYF

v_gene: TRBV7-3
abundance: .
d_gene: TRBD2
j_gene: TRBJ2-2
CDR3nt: TGTGCCAGCAGTCGGACCGACAGGGCGCGGGAGGGCCCAAACACCGGGGAGCTGTTTTTT
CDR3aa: CASSRTDRAREGPNTGELFF

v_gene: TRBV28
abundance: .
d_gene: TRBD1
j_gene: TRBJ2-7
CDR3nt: TGTGCCAGCTCCGGGACAGCAGATCCTAATTTC
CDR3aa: CASSGTADPNF

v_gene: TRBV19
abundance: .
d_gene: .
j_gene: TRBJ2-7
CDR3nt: TGTGCCAGTAGTATAACAGCGGAAAGCTCCTACGAGCAGTACTTC
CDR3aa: CASSITAESSYEQYF

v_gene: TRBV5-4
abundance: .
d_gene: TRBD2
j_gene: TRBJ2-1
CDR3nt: TGTGCCAGCAGCTTGGCGGGAGGGCGGTACAATGAGCAGTTCTTC
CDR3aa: CASSLAGGRYNEQFF

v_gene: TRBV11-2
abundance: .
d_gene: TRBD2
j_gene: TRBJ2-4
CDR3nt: TGTGCCAGCAGCACCAACGGGGAGGGTGGCATTCAGTACTTC
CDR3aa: CASSTNGEGGIQYF

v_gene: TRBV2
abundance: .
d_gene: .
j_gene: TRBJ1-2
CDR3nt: TGTGCCAGCGGGTTGTATCGAGATGGCTACACCTTC
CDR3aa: CASGLYRDGYTF

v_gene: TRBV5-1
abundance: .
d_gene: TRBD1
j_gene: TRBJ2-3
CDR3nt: TGCGCCAGCAGCACGGGACAGACAGATACGCAGTATTTT
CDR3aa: CASSTGQTDTQYF

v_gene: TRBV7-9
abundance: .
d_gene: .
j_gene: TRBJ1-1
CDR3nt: TGTGCCAGCAGCTTAGGAGCTAACACTGAAGCTTTCTTT
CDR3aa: CASSLGANTEAFF

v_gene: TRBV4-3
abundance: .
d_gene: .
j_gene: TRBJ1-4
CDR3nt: TGCGCCAGCAGCCAAGCGAGGGCAGTCATTAATGAAAAACTGTTTTTT
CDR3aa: CASSQARAVINEKLFF

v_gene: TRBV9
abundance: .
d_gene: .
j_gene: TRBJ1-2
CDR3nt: TGTGCCAGCAGCGTAGTTTCAGAGGATATGATCGGCTATGGCTACACCTTC
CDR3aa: CASSVVSEDMIGYGYTF

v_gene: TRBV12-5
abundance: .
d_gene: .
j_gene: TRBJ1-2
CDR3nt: TGTGCTAGTGGTTTGAATCAACACCCTACTAACTATGGCTACACCTTC
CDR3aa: CASGLNQHPTNYGYTF

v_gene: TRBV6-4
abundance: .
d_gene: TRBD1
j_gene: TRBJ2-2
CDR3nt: TGTGCCAGCACCGACTATGGGACAGGGGGCTCTGGGGAGCTGTTTTTT
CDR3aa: CASTDYGTGGSGELFF

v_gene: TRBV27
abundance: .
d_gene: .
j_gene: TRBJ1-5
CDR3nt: TGTGCCAGCAGTTTAACGTTCCAGGGATGGGGTCAGCCCCAGCATTTT
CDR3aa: CASSLTFQGWGQPQHF

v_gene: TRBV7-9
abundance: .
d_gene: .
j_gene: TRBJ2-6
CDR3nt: TGTGCCAGCAGCTTAGCGGGGACTGCTGGGGCCAACGTCCTGACTTTC
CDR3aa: CASSLAGTAGANVLTF

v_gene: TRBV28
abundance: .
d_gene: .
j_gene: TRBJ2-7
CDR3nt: TGTGCCAGCAGTCCACCGGGGACGGTGGGGCAGTACTTC
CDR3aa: CASSPPGTVGQYF

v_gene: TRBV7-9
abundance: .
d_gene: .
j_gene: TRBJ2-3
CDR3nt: TGTGCCAGCAGCACGCGAATCGGGAGCGCAGATACGCAGTATTTT
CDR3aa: CASSTRIGSADTQYF

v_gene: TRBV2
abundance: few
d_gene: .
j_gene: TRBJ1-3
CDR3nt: TGTGCCAGCAGGGAGAGGGCACTCTCTGGAAACACCATATATTTT
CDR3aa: CASRERALSGNTIYF

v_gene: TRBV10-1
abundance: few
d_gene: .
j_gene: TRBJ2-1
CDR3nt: TGCGCCAGCAGTGAGTCTTACGGGTCCAATGAGCAGTTCTTC
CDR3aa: CASSESYGSNEQFF

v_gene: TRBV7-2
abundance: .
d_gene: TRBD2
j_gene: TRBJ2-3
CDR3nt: TGTGCCAGCAGCGGGGGACTAGCACCCCCTAGCACAGATACGCAGTATTTT
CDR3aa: CASSGGLAPPSTDTQYF

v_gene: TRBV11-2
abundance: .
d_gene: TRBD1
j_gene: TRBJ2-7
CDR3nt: TGTGCCAGCAGCCCACGGGACAGGGATCACGAGCAGTACTTC
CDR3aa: CASSPRDRDHEQYF

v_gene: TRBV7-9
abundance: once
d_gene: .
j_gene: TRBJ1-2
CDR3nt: TGTGCCAGCAGCCCCCCCCCAGGGTATGGCTACACCTTC
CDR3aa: CASSPPPGYGYTF